This T cell receptor beta chain was captured by sequencing in a study of cytomegalovirus exposure and HLA in healthy donors. Study observations and caveats: A classifier reportedly called cytomegalovirus status with high sensitivity and specificity. The study recorded over 150 TCR beta chains that were cytomegalovirus-associated. The study found most TCR sequences rare, yet found some public TCRs in many donors.

Profiled with immunoSEQ multiplex PCR; TCRdb holds only in-frame clones, not every one. The sample has some 88,000 clones; around 96% are singletons. V shed 0 bases and J 4 bases; nucleotides not matched to a gene: 12. CDR1 and CDR2 from the germline V gene are SGHAT and FQNNGV. This CDR3 region has 18 residues. In regard to this clone: Its specificity is not known.

This sequence was found in a man between 18 and 29 years old in good health and CMV-seronegative. Sequenced sample: PBMCs. This chain links TRBV11-2 with TRBJ2-5; 9 nucleotides align to TRBD1. CDR3 loop: CASSLDAGTGKPRETQYF. In DNA form, the CDR3 reads TGTGCCAGCAGCTTAGACGCCGGGACAGGGAAACCCCGAGAGACCCAGTACTTC.